The following is a T cell receptor beta chain sequence with its context. Its recognized antigen is unknown. Per-base quality was not reported, and no clone a single base away is much larger than it. The data are from a study of immune characterization of retroperitoneal liposarcoma (dated by TCRdb to 2018 to 2020). Libraries were built with PCR. The data were produced on a NextSeq 500. TCRdb trimmed public reads at Q25 via fastp, called clones via MiXCR and kept in-frame beta chains. For every CDR3 protein sequence, its rows merge into one entry that carries the most common genes and DNA. The sample yields approximately 10,000 distinct CDR3 sequences; roughly a quarter were counted once. Of the sample, 7.5% to 9.5% falls within the top ten clones. Counted from cysteine to phenylalanine, this CDR3 has 15 amino acids. Only the CDR3 portion is preserved as DNA: 45 bases, with reading frame beginning at the first base. V is trimmed back by 4 bases and J by 0 bases, and the junction contains 5 bases that no gene match accounts for. According to the germline V gene, CDR1 reads MNHEY and CDR2 reads SVGAGI.

The V and J segments used are TRBV6-5 and TRBJ1-1; 7 of the junction bases match TRBD1. The sequence was collected from a female donor with retroperitoneal liposarcoma. Sequenced: tumor tissue. The nucleotide sequence reads TGTGCCAGCAGTTCGACAGGGTGGATGAACACTGAAGCTTTCTTT. It translates as CASSSTGWMNTEAFF.